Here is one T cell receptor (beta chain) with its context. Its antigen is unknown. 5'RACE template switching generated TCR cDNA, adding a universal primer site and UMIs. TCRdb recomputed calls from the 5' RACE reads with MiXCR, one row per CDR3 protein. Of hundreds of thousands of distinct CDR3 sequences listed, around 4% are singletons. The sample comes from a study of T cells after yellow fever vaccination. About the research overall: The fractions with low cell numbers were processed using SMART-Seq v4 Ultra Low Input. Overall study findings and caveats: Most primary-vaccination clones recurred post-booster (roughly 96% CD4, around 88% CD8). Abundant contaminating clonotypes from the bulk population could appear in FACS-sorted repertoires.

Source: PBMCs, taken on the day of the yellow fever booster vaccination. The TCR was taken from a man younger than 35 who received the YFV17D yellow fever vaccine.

The CDR3 protein is CSPRGPGETQYF. CDR3 bases: TGCAGCCCCAGGGGACCAGGAGAGACCCAGTACTTC. This chain connects TRBV29-1 to TRBJ2-5; tentative D call: TRBD1 (6 bases). Trimming removed 8 bases at V and 4 bases at J, with 14 bases between. The CDR3 runs 12 residues. Germline-derived CDR1 and CDR2 are SQVTM and ANQGSEA.